Described below is a single TCR beta chain sequence and its context. The data were obtained in a study of STAT5B mutations in CD4+ large granular lymphocyte leukemia. For the study at large: Among healthy donors, a particular HLA allele went with more CDR3 'QG' motifs.

How the authors handled the data: A productive frequency of 2.59 x 10-5 was the lowest detectable. Only in-frame clones appear in the TCRdb table, and some are missing; sequencing was by immunoSEQ multiplex PCR. D and trimming come from the DNA, and the V and J calls and clone size come from that table. The top ten clones hold 0.3% to 0.4% of a sample with tens of thousands of clones, around 81% of them seen once. CDR1 LNHDA and CDR2 SQIVND come from the germline V gene (reference sequence). Trimming left V 10 bases short and J 5 bases short, with 21 bases between. This CDR3 spans 15 amino acids. This sequence was found in a human donor in good health. The chain employs TRBV19 and TRBJ1-5; possible D gene TRBD1, 6 bases. Material for sequencing was CD4+ T cells from blood buffy coats. CDR3 amino acids: CATTGSPTIYQPQHF. CDR3 DNA: TGTGCCACCACAGGGTCCCCAACAATTTATCAGCCCCAGCATTTT.